This T cell receptor (beta chain) emerged from a study of T cells in women clearing cervical HPV infection. About the research overall: Cases were women with histologically confirmed HPV16-related CIN3 or worse, including a couple of invasive cancers. Case blood drawn at lesion detection; control blood after infection cleared. Study-wide results and caveats: Repertoire richness, not evenness, was significantly elevated in CIN3+ cases versus controls.

Note on this clone: The antigen is not known. The sequence runs out 3 residues before the end of the CDR3; the remainder is reconstructed from the germline J gene.

Germline loops: CDR1 SGHKS, CDR2 YYEKEE (reference sequence). The V gene lost 1 base and the J gene lost 9 bases, with 11 bases spanning the gap. The CDR3 is made up of 14 amino acids. Using immunoSEQ multiplex PCR, the repertoire was profiled, and TCRdb retains in-frame clones only, with some absent. Its table records over 30,000 clones. Cervical HPV DNA detected by MY09/MY11 PCR, typed by dot-blot. The source material was blood buffy coat. V gene TRBV5-5 combines with J gene TRBJ1-6, with a possible D match to TRBD1 (6 bases). This TCR derives from a woman aged 18 to 75 with a cervical HPV16 infection that either progressed to CIN3+ or cleared (not recorded which). CDR3 sequence reads: CASSLRQESSPLHF. Incomplete CDR3 DNA: TGTGCCAGCAGCTTGAGACAGGAGAGTTCACCC.